These 16 T cell receptor beta chains came from one sample sequenced in a study of CD8 T cells in ankylosing spondylitis. Their antigen targets remain unknown. General observations from the study: Several highly homologous variants made up a TCR beta motif that seemed to typify ankylosing spondylitis blood.

TCRdb processed the 5' RACE reads anew with MiXCR; each CDR3 protein has one entry. Among about 840,000 distinct CDR3 sequences listed, 12% were seen once. The sequenced sample was blood, either unsorted or a sorted T cell fraction (not recorded which). These receptors came from a male donor with ankylosing spondylitis.

The J gene is TRBJ2-2, the V gene TRBV6-5; D is undetermined. The ends were cut back, 1 base at V and 7 bases at J, with 4 bases in the middle. The V gene's germline CDR1 is MNHEY and CDR2 SVGAGI. The CDR3 has 12 residues. In nucleotides, the CDR3 is TGTGCCAGCAGTTACTGGGTCGGGGAGCTGTTTTTT. Protein sequence: CASSYWVGELFF.

J is TRBJ1-6 and V is TRBV2; unclear D gene. Germline CDR1 is SNHLY and CDR2 is FYNNEI. V was pared by 3 bases and J by 3 bases, with 9 bases between. The CDR3 length is 15 residues. The CDR3 here is CASSDETLYNSPLHF. CDR3 DNA sequence: TGTGCCAGCAGTGACGAGACACTCTATAATTCACCCCTCCACTTT.

V usage is TRBV7-2 and J usage is TRBJ1-1; D possibly corresponds to TRBD1 (5 bases). V was cut by 6 bases and J by 0 bases, with 14 bases left in between. The germline V gene has CDR1 SGHTA and CDR2 FQGNSA. The CDR3 runs to 15 residues. The CDR3 region is CASRRDRFLNTEAFF. In DNA form, the CDR3 reads TGTGCCAGCAGGCGAGACAGATTTCTGAACACTGAAGCTTTCTTT.

This clonotype was observed a few times. The chain employs TRBV4-2 and TRBJ2-7; D possibly matches TRBD1 or TRBD2 (5 bases each). CDR3 length equals 18 residues. CDR1 is LGHNA, CDR2 YNFKEQ, per germline. V was pared by 0 bases and J by 3 bases, with 21 bases between. CDR3 in DNA: TGTGCCAGCAGCCAAGATGAGAGTTCCGGGACCTATCACTACGAGCAGTACTTC. Protein: CASSQDESSGTYHYEQYF.

This clonotype was seen a handful of times. The chain carries TRBV6-5 and TRBJ1-1; D remains unclear. The CDR3 has 17 residues. Germline values: CDR1 MNHEY, CDR2 SVGAGI. V lost 0 bases, J lost 3 bases, and 17 bases lay in between. The CDR3 coding sequence is TGTGCCAGCAGTTACTCGCCAATTGCTCGTTGGGACACTGAAGCTTTCTTT. Translated, it gives CASSYSPIARWDTEAFF.

Only a few counts were recorded for this clonotype. The V call is TRBV10-2, the J call TRBJ2-3, with 9 bases that match TRBD2. J was trimmed by 0 bases and V by 0 bases; bases with no gene match: 10. Germline V gives CDR1 WSHSY, CDR2 SAAADI. This CDR3 has 19 residues. This CDR3 is CASSESTTSGYTSTDTQYF. The CDR3 DNA reads TGCGCCAGCAGTGAGTCAACGACTAGCGGATACACTAGCACAGATACGCAGTATTTT.

This clonotype has at least ten counts. This sequence joins TRBV20-1 and TRBJ2-1, with 7 bases fitting TRBD1. The germline V gene encodes CDR1 DFQATT and CDR2 SNEGSKA (reference sequence). Trimming removed 5 bases from V and 6 bases from J; junction bases left unmatched: 13. The CDR3 runs to 15 residues. CDR3: CSAADYRGAVNEQFF. As DNA, the CDR3 is TGCAGTGCTGCAGATTACAGGGGTGCGGTCAATGAGCAGTTCTTC.

The gene calls are TRBV6-2 or TRBV6-3 and TRBJ2-1; 7 bases fit TRBD2. This CDR3 comprises 16 residues. Germline V CDR1 and CDR2: MNHEY, SVGEGT. The junction had 11 bases not matched to a gene; V was cut back by 6 bases and J by 3 bases. CDR3 in amino acids: CASRFRISGFYNEQFF. The CDR3 DNA sequence: TGTGCCAGCAGGTTCCGGATTAGCGGGTTCTACAATGAGCAGTTCTTC.

The chain uses TRBV6-5 and TRBJ2-7; 13 bases match TRBD2. Germline V gives CDR1 MNHEY, CDR2 SVGAGI. V trimming: 2 bases; J trimming: 6 bases; junction bases outside the gene matches: 7. This CDR3 contains 16 residues. The CDR3 sequence is CASSYPGLAGEVEQYF. The CDR3 nucleotides are TGTGCCAGCAGTTACCCAGGACTAGCGGGGGAGGTCGAGCAGTACTTC.

This clonotype was picked up a small number of times. This chain connects TRBV4-3 to TRBJ1-2, with a tentative D call TRBD1 (6 bases). Per germline, CDR1 LGHNA and CDR2 YSLEER. There are 14 residues in the CDR3. V was shortened by 1 base and J by 7 bases, with 13 bases between the two germline ends. CDR3 region: CASSQGGVGAGYTF. The CDR3 coding sequence is TGCGCCAGCAGCCAAGGTGGGGTGGGGGCTGGCTACACCTTC.

This clonotype was seen a handful of times. The J gene is TRBJ2-7, the V gene TRBV5-1, with 8 bases aligning to TRBD2. Trimming took 2 bases from V and 6 from J; bases not matched to a gene: 7. The CDR3 is 14 amino acids. The germline V gene has CDR1 SGHRS and CDR2 YFSETQ. CDR3 nucleotide sequence: TGCGCCAGCAGCTTAACTAGCGGCCTAGCCGAGCAGTACTTC. Translating gives CASSLTSGLAEQYF.

This clonotype was found many times. This sequence joins TRBV10-3 and TRBJ2-3; TRBD1 might be the D (6 bases). Trimming left V 6 bases short and J 1 base short, with 11 bases between. The CDR3 extends over 14 amino acids. Germline-derived CDR1 and CDR2 are ENHRY and SYGVKD. The CDR3 coding sequence is TGTGCCATCAGGGCAGGGGCAGGCACAGATACGCAGTATTTT. It translates to CAIRAGAGTDTQYF.

Ten or more counts support this clonotype. The chain uses TRBV10-3 and TRBJ1-3; the D is unclear. Between the trimmed V and J ends, which lost 10 bases and 3 bases, there was a span of 28 bases. The V gene's germline CDR1 is ENHRY and CDR2 SYGVKD. The CDR3 runs to 18 residues. In DNA, the CDR3 is TGTGCCACCAAGCCCTCAACCAAAGGGAGGTTGGGTGGAAACACCATATATTTT. Amino acids: CATKPSTKGRLGGNTIYF.

This chain joins TRBV11-2 and TRBJ2-1; no clear D gene. The CDR3 length is 16 residues. Germline V CDR1 and CDR2: SGHAT, FQNNGV. With 1 base removed from V and 1 base from J, the gap between germline ends came to 11 bases. The CDR3 DNA is TGTGCCAGCAGCTTAGGGGCGTGGGGATCCTACAATGAGCAGTTCTTC. Protein sequence: CASSLGAWGSYNEQFF.

This chain uses TRBV5-1 with TRBJ2-1; 8 bases align to TRBD2. With 4 bases clipped from V and 8 bases from J, the junction kept 11 bases outside the gene matches. CDR1 SGHRS and CDR2 YFSETQ come from the germline V gene. The CDR3 is 15 residues long. The CDR3 here is CASSPGGGSWDEQFF. In DNA, the CDR3 is TGCGCCAGCAGCCCGGGGGGGGGTTCCTGGGATGAGCAGTTCTTC.

This clonotype occurred a few times. The chain employs TRBV18 and TRBJ1-2, with TRBD1 matching 7 bases. CDR1 and CDR2 from the germline V gene are KGHSH and LQKENI. Trimming at V came to 6 bases and at J to 0 bases, leaving 7 bases not matched to a gene. This CDR3 is 15 amino acids long. As DNA, the CDR3 is TGTGCCAGCTCCCCGGGGACAGAAGCTAACTATGGCTACACCTTC. Translated: CASSPGTEANYGYTF. The variable domain in full, completed from reference TRBV18 and TRBJ1-2, reads NAGVMQNPRHLVRRRGQEARLRCSPMKGHSHVYWYRQLPEEGLKFMVYLQKENIIDESGMPKERFSAEFPKEGPSILRIQQVVRGDSAAYFCASSPGTEANYGYTFGSGTRLTVV.